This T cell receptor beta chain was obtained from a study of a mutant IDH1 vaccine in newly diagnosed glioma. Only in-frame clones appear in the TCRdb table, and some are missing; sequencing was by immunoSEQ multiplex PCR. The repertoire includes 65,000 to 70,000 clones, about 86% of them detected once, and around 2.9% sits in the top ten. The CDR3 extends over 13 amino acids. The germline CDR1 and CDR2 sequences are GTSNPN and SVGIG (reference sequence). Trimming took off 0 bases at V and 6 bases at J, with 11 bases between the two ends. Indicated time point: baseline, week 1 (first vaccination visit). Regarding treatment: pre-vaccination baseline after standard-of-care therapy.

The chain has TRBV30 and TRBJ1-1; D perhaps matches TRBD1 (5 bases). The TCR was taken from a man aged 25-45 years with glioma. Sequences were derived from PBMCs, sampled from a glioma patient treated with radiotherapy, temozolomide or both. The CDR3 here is CAWSVPGPAEAFF. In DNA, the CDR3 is TGTGCCTGGAGTGTACCAGGGCCAGCTGAAGCTTTCTTT.